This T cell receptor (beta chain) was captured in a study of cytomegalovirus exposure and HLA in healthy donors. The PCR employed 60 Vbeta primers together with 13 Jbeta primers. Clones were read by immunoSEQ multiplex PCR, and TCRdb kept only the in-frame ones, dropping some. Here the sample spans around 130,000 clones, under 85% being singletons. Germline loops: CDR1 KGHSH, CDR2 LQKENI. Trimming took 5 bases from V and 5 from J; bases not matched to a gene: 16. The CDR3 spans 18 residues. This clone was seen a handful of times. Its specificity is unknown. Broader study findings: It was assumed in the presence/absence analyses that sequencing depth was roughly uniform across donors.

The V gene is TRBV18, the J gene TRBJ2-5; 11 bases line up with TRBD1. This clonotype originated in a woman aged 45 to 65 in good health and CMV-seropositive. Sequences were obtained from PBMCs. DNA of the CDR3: TGTGCCAGCTCATCAGCGTCGGGACAGGGGGTCGGAATGGAGACCCAGTACTTC. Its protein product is CASSSASGQGVGMETQYF.